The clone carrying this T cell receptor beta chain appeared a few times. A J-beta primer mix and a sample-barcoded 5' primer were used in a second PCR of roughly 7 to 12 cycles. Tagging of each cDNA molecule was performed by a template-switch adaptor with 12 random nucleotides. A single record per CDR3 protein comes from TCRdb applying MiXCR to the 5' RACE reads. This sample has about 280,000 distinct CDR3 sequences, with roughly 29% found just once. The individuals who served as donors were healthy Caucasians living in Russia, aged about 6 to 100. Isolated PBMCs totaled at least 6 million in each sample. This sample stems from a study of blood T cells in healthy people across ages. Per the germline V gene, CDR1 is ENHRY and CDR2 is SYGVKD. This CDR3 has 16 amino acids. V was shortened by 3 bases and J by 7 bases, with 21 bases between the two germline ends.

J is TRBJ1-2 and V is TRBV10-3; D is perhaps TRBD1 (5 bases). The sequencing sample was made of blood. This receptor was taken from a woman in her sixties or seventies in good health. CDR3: CAISDSGAGTRSGYTF. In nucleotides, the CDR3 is TGTGCCATCAGTGACTCGGGCGCAGGGACCCGTAGTGGCTACACCTTC.